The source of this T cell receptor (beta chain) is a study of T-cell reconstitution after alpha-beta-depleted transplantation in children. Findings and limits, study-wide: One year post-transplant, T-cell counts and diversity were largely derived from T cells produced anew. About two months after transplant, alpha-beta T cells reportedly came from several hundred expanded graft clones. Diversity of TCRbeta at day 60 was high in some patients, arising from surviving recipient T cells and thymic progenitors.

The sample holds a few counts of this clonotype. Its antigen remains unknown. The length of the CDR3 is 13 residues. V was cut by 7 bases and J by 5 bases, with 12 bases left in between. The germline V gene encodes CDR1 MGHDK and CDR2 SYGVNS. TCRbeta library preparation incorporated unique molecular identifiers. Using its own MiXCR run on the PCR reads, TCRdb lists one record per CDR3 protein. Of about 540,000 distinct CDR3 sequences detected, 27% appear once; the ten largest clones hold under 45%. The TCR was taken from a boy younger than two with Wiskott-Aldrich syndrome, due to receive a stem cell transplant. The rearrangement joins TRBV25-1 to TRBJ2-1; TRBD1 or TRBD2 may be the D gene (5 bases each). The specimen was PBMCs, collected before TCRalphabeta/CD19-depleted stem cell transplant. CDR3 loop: CASKKGRDNEQFF. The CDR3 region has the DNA TGTGCCAGCAAAAAGGGACGGGACAATGAGCAGTTCTTC.